This passage covers 9 T cell receptor beta chains from one sample sequenced in a study of T cells expressing NK-cell markers. With the 5' RACE reads reprocessed, TCRdb shows one record per CDR3 protein and no DNA. The table for this sample gives over 120,000 distinct CDR3 sequences. The sample taken for sequencing was blood T cells: a sorted CD56 or NKG2C T cell subset, CD4+ or CD8+ T cells, or bulk PBMC T cells (not recorded which). The receptor source for this set is a man aged 18-30 years in good health.

The chain links TRBV12-3 or TRBV12-4 to TRBJ2-1; TCRdb calls TRBD2, which cannot be checked without DNA. CDR3 size: 12 residues. The CDR3 spells CASSMPLAEQFF.

The V gene is TRBV12-3 or TRBV12-4, the J gene TRBJ1-5; with no DNA, the TCRdb D assignment of TRBD1 cannot be verified. This CDR3 contains 15 residues. The CDR3 here is CASTQSDRGNQPQHF.

This chain joins TRBV5-4 and TRBJ1-4. The CDR3 sequence is 17 residues long. CDR1 is SGHNT and CDR2 is YYREEE in the germline V gene (reference sequence). This chain's CDR3 is CASSLEAVEATNEKLFF.

This rearrangement joins TRBV7-9 to TRBJ2-3; the D call from TCRdb, TRBD2, cannot be confirmed without DNA. The germline CDR1 and CDR2 sequences are SEHNR and FQNEAQ (reference sequence). The CDR3 sequence is 16 residues long. CDR3 in amino acids: CASSSLLGPSTDTQYF. Complete variable domain (other parts from reference TRBV7-9 and TRBJ2-3): DTGVSQNPRHKITKRGQNVTFRCDPISEHNRLYWYRQTLGQGPEFLTYFQNEAQLEKSRLLSDRFSAERPKGSFSTLEIQRTEQGDSAMYLCASSSLLGPSTDTQYFGPGTRLTVL.

The chain combines TRBV3-1 with TRBJ2-1; no DNA is available, so the TRBD1 call from TCRdb remains unchecked. The V gene's germline CDR1 is LGHDT and CDR2 YNNKEL (reference sequence). This CDR3 comprises 16 residues. The CDR3 region is CASSPRPPELYNEQFF.

The chain carries TRBV9 and TRBJ2-2; TCRdb lists TRBD2, though no DNA is available to test this call. CDR1 and CDR2 (germline): SGDLS, YYNGEE. This CDR3 spans 16 amino acids. The CDR3 here is CASRRTGRLNTGELFF. The full variable domain, with the rest looked up from reference TRBV9 and TRBJ2-2, is DSGVTQTPKHLITATGQRVTLRCSPRSGDLSVYWYQQSLDQGLQFLIQYYNGEERAKGNILERFSAQQFPDLHSELNLSSLELGDSALYFCASRRTGRLNTGELFFGEGSRLTVL.

The V gene is TRBV5-1, the J gene TRBJ1-5. Germline V CDR1 and CDR2: SGHRS, YFSETQ. This CDR3 is 14 amino acids long. This CDR3 reads CASSLDVGNQPQHF.

J is TRBJ2-1 and V is TRBV29-1; TCRdb lists TRBD2, though no DNA is available to test this call. This CDR3 is 17 amino acids long. The germline gives CDR1 SQVTM, CDR2 ANQGSEA. CDR3 loop: CSVEEWLERLFSSEQFF.

The V gene is TRBV5-1, the J gene TRBJ1-1; the D gene TCRdb calls, TRBD1, cannot be checked with no DNA. The CDR3 runs to 16 residues. Germline V gene data show CDR1 as SGHRS and CDR2 as YFSETQ. The CDR3 reads CASSQGTGSFNTEAFF.